The 13 T cell receptor beta chains below come from one sample, sequenced in a study of cytomegalovirus exposure and HLA in healthy donors (dated by TCRdb to 2015 to 2018). The receptor library was made with the immunoSEQ multiplex PCR assay. The multiplex PCR relied on a mix of 60 forward primers for TCR Vbeta segments and 13 reverse primers for TCR Jbeta segments. Not all clones reach the TCRdb copy of this immuneACCESS table, which keeps in-frame sequences only. Checked studies attribute under half of the gap to unresolved V genes and leave the rest unexplained. Recorded for this sample are some 150,000 clones; 73% of them occurred a single time. The ten largest clones capture over 13% of the sample. Sequences were obtained from PBMCs. The receptors were gathered from a human donor in good health.

This clone was counted only a few times. The gene calls are TRBV6-1 and TRBJ1-6, with D possibly being TRBD1 (6 bases). Germline CDR1 is MNHNS and CDR2 is SASEGT. This CDR3 spans 13 amino acids. Trimming pared 6 bases from V and 7 bases from J, leaving 10 bases between. CDR3 sequence reads: CASSYRANSPLHF. The CDR3 DNA follows: TGTGCCAGCAGCTACAGGGCCAATTCACCCCTCCACTTT.

The chain joins TRBV7-9 to TRBJ2-3; D is perhaps TRBD1 (5 bases). The CDR3 is 13 amino acids. CDR1 is SEHNR and CDR2 is FQNEAQ in the germline V gene (reference sequence). V gave up 3 bases and J gave up 5 bases, with 9 bases separating them. CDR3 DNA sequence: TGTGCCAGCAGCTTGACAGAAGTAGATACGCAGTATTTT. Protein sequence: CASSLTEVDTQYF.

The chain is built from TRBV30 and TRBJ2-1; no reliable D call. This CDR3 is built from 14 residues. Trimming removed 2 bases from V and 2 bases from J, with 10 bases in between. Germline V CDR1 and CDR2: GTSNPN, SVGIG (reference sequence). The CDR3 loop is CAWSLLSAYNEQFF. CDR3 bases: TGTGCCTGGAGTTTACTTTCGGCCTACAATGAGCAGTTCTTC.

The CDR3 loop is CASGSLPLADLYNEQFF. CDR3 bases: TGTGCTAGTGGTTCCCTCCCTCTAGCGGACCTCTACAATGAGCAGTTCTTC. V is TRBV12-5 and J is TRBJ2-1; TRBD2 matches 7 bases. Germline CDR1 and CDR2: LGHNT and FRNRAP. This CDR3 is 17 amino acids long. V lost 4 bases and J lost 3; bases outside the gene matches: 12.

J is TRBJ1-2 and V is TRBV7-8, with D tentatively TRBD1 (6 bases). This CDR3 region has 14 residues. Deletions cut 5 bases from V and 6 bases from J, with 16 bases between. Germline V gene data show CDR1 as SGHVS and CDR2 as FQNEAQ. This CDR3 reads CASSPGGGGHGYTF. CDR3 sequence (DNA): TGTGCCAGCAGCCCCGGTGGGGGGGGGCATGGCTACACCTTC.

This rearrangement joins TRBV6-1 to TRBJ1-1; D is ambiguous. Germline V lookup: CDR1 MNHNS, CDR2 SASEGT. V was pared by 5 bases and J by 2 bases, with 9 bases between. There are 13 residues in the CDR3. Written as DNA, the CDR3 is TGTGCCAGCAGTTCTAGGACTAACACTGAAGCTTTCTTT. This codes for CASSSRTNTEAFF.

The chain uses TRBV25-1 and TRBJ2-7, with TRBD1 as a possible D gene (6 bases). The CDR3 contains 14 residues. V was clipped by 1 base and J by 5 bases, with 12 bases between them. Per the germline V gene, CDR1 is MGHDK and CDR2 is SYGVNS. The CDR3 sequence: CASSESGDFDEQYF. The CDR3 coding sequence is TGTGCCAGCAGTGAATCAGGGGATTTCGACGAGCAGTACTTC.

In its sample, this clone was seen once. The chain is built from TRBV19 and TRBJ2-2; a possible D gene is TRBD2 (6 bases). The V end lost 1 base, the J end lost 6 bases, and 15 bases lay between the germline ends. CDR1 is LNHDA, CDR2 SQIVND, per germline (reference sequence). The CDR3 consists of 16 residues. This CDR3 reads CASSIVAGKASGELFF. The CDR3 DNA is TGTGCCAGTAGTATAGTTGCGGGAAAAGCGTCCGGGGAGCTGTTTTTT.

The gene calls are TRBV9 and TRBJ2-5; 9 bases match TRBD2. The DNA end is a closer match to TRBJ2-7, so the J assignment may be wrong. This CDR3 comprises 14 residues. Germline assignment: CDR1 SGDLS and CDR2 YYNGEE. For the CDR3, the DNA is TGTGCCAGCAGCGTAGATATGCGGGAGGGCGAGCAGTACTTC. Translation gives CASSVDMREGEQYF.

The V gene is TRBV10-3, the J gene TRBJ2-7, with TRBD1 matching 11 bases. Germline trimming cut 4 bases from V and 4 bases from J; bases unmatched to any gene: 15. Germline V gene sequence: CDR1 ENHRY, CDR2 SYGVKD. This CDR3 region has 18 residues. The CDR3 is CAISVGGDRDRGFYEQYF. The CDR3 DNA reads TGTGCCATCAGTGTTGGCGGAGACCGGGACAGGGGGTTTTACGAGCAGTACTTC.

V usage is TRBV18 and J usage is TRBJ2-1, with 10 nucleotides matching TRBD2. The CDR3 sequence is 16 residues long. Germline-derived CDR1 and CDR2 are KGHSH and LQKENI. J was trimmed by 2 bases and V by 0 bases; bases with no gene match: 1. This CDR3 is CASSPPTSGPYNEQFF. The DNA for the CDR3 is TGTGCCAGCTCACCACCGACTAGCGGGCCCTACAATGAGCAGTTCTTC.

The chain joins TRBV6-5 to TRBJ2-2; 8 bases match TRBD1. The CDR3 length is 14 residues. Trimming took 6 bases from V and 1 from J; bases not matched to a gene: 1. Germline V gives CDR1 MNHEY, CDR2 SVGAGI. The CDR3 spells CASSGTGNTGELFF. The CDR3, as DNA: TGTGCCAGCAGCGGGACAGGGAACACCGGGGAGCTGTTTTTT.

This chain links TRBV2 with TRBJ1-5; the D is unclear. The CDR3 loop spans 15 amino acids. The germline CDR1 and CDR2 sequences are SNHLY and FYNNEI. Trimming left V 4 bases short and J 0 bases short, with 10 bases between. CDR3 in amino acids: CASSGGGYSNQPQHF. The CDR3 region has the DNA TGTGCCAGCAGTGGGGGAGGGTATAGCAATCAGCCCCAGCATTTT.